This is a list of T cell receptor beta chains from one sample in a study of cytomegalovirus exposure and HLA in healthy donors. Some clones are missing from TCRdb's copy, which holds only in-frame ones; the method was immunoSEQ multiplex PCR. The sample carries 150,000 to 200,000 clones, less than 90% recorded once. The sample comprised PBMCs. These receptor sequences come from a woman between 18 and 29 years old in good health and CMV-seronegative. Each CDR3 is given with its conserved first and last residue. Fields, in order: D gene, clone size, V gene, J gene, CDR3 protein, CDR3 DNA. The D gene is left open where the match is weak. Part of the rows lack a size; the others show once, few, many or a class for expanded clones.

TRBD1	.	TRBV19	TRBJ2-3	CASSARGQASTDTQYF	TGTGCCAGTAGTGCCCGGGGACAGGCCTCCACAGATACGCAGTATTTT
.	.	TRBV7-2	TRBJ2-5	CASSGQYQETQYF	TGTGCCAGCAGCGGACAGTACCAAGAGACCCAGTACTTC
.	.	TRBV4-1	TRBJ2-1	CASSPDYSYNEQFF	TGCGCCAGCAGCCCGGACTACTCCTACAATGAGCAGTTCTTC
.	.	TRBV27	TRBJ2-7	CASTRPQGPPYGVQYF	TGTGCCAGTACTAGGCCCCAGGGGCCCCCATACGGTGTGCAGTACTTC
TRBD2	.	TRBV15	TRBJ2-7	CATSRGRAGNEQYF	TGTGCCACCAGCAGAGGAAGAGCGGGGAACGAGCAGTACTTC
TRBD1	.	TRBV19	TRBJ1-2	CASRDRGNYGYTF	TGTGCCAGTCGGGACAGGGGTAACTATGGCTACACCTTC
TRBD1	.	TRBV5-1	TRBJ2-2	CASSLAGTGWNTGELFF	TGCGCCAGCAGCTTGGCCGGGACAGGGTGGAACACCGGGGAGCTGTTTTTT
.	.	TRBV4-3	TRBJ2-7	CASSSDPGSYEQYF	TGCGCCAGCAGCTCAGATCCGGGGAGCTACGAGCAGTACTTC
.	.	TRBV9	TRBJ2-2	CASSVGEARELFF	TGTGCCAGCAGCGTAGGGGAGGCCCGGGAGCTGTTTTTT
TRBD1	.	TRBV19	TRBJ2-7	CASSARQGASDEQYF	TGTGCCAGTAGTGCACGACAGGGGGCTTCCGACGAGCAGTACTTC
.	.	TRBV13	TRBJ1-2	CASSYREFSDGYTF	TGTGCCAGCAGCTACAGGGAATTTAGTGATGGCTACACCTTC
.	.	TRBV7-9	TRBJ2-1	CASSDSTLDRSSYNEQFF	TGTGCCAGCAGCGACTCCACCCTAGACAGGAGCTCCTACAATGAGCAGTTCTTC
TRBD1	.	TRBV29-1	TRBJ2-7	CSGGQPYEQYF	TGCAGTGGGGGACAGCCCTACGAGCAGTACTTC
.	.	TRBV6-5	TRBJ2-2	CASSNRDTGELFF	TGTGCCAGCAGTAACAGGGACACCGGGGAGCTGTTTTTT
TRBD1	.	TRBV19	TRBJ1-2	CASSPGTDHYGYTF	TGTGCCAGTAGTCCGGGGACAGATCACTATGGCTACACCTTC
.	few	TRBV7-8	TRBJ2-7	CASSLTAPYEQYF	TGTGCCAGCAGCTTAACAGCCCCCTACGAGCAGTACTTC
TRBD1	.	TRBV6-1	TRBJ1-5	CASSDLTGGGGQPQHF	TGTGCCAGCAGTGACCTGACAGGGGGCGGGGGTCAGCCCCAGCATTTT
TRBD2	.	TRBV4-3	TRBJ2-1	CASSQDWGLANEQFF	TGCGCCAGCAGCCAAGATTGGGGACTAGCGAATGAGCAGTTCTTC
.	once	TRBV9	TRBJ2-7	CASSVDPRVAYEQYF	TGTGCCAGCAGCGTAGACCCAAGAGTAGCCTACGAGCAGTACTTC
TRBD2	.	TRBV10-2	TRBJ2-7	CASSLFDGGGFSYEQYF	TGCGCCAGCAGTCTCTTTGACGGGGGGGGATTCTCCTACGAGCAGTACTTC